These 27 T cell receptor beta chains came from one sample sequenced in a study of blood T cell repertoires in COVID-19. Libraries were prepared by immunoSEQ multiplex PCR; TCRdb keeps only in-frame clonotypes and omits some of them. Of around 170,000 clones detected, around 89% appear once; the ten largest clones hold about 3.9%. The source material was peripheral blood. The origin of the receptors is a woman aged 25 to 39 with acute or convalescent COVID-19.

The chain employs TRBV6-2 or TRBV6-3 and TRBJ2-3; 15 nucleotides line up with TRBD2. With 2 bases clipped from V and 5 bases from J, the junction kept 5 bases outside the gene matches. Germline loops: CDR1 MNHEY, CDR2 SVGEGT. This CDR3 comprises 17 residues. The CDR3 DNA sequence: TGTGCCAGCAGTTACGGACTAGCGGGAGGGCCCGGAGATACGCAGTATTTT. It translates to CASSYGLAGGPGDTQYF.

This clone was seen just once. Within the sample, other DNA sequences also encode this same CDR3. The chain has TRBV9 and TRBJ2-6; no clear D gene. V lost 2 bases to trimming and J lost 0 bases, with 3 bases between them. Germline V gene lookup returns CDR1 SGDLS and CDR2 YYNGEE. The CDR3 loop spans 14 amino acids. This chain's CDR3 is CASSVGSGANVLTF. As DNA, the CDR3 is TGTGCCAGCAGCGTCGGCTCTGGGGCCAACGTCCTGACTTTC. Filled out from reference TRBV9 and TRBJ2-6, the complete variable domain reads DSGVTQTPKHLITATGQRVTLRCSPRSGDLSVYWYQQSLDQGLQFLIQYYNGEERAKGNILERFSAQQFPDLHSELNLSSLELGDSALYFCASSVGSGANVLTFGAGSRLTVL.

The gene calls are TRBV10-3 and TRBJ1-3, with a tentative D call TRBD1 (6 bases). Per germline, CDR1 ENHRY and CDR2 SYGVKD. This CDR3 spans 17 amino acids. Trimming removed 4 bases from V and 3 bases from J, with 19 bases in between. CDR3 coding DNA: TGTGCCATCAGTGTAGGGGGGGCGCTTTCCGATGGAAACACCATATATTTT. Its protein product is CAISVGGALSDGNTIYF.

V usage is TRBV11-3 and J usage is TRBJ2-1; 8 bases agree with TRBD2. The V and J ends lost 5 bases and 6 bases, in that order; junction bases with no gene match: 6. CDR1 is SGHNT and CDR2 is YENEEA in the germline V gene. This CDR3 contains 14 residues. The CDR3: CASSLSGITNEQFF. CDR3 bases: TGTGCCAGCAGCCTTAGCGGGATAACCAATGAGCAGTTCTTC.

The chain recombines TRBV7-8 with TRBJ1-6; 9 bases align to TRBD1. V dropped 6 bases and J dropped 10; count of bases not matched to a gene: 4. Germline values: CDR1 SGHVS, CDR2 FQNEAQ. The CDR3 contains 13 residues. The CDR3 DNA sequence: TGTGCCAGCAGGGGACAGGGAGGGTCACCCCTCCACTTT. Residues: CASRGQGGSPLHF.

V usage is TRBV18 and J usage is TRBJ2-3; the D is unclear. CDR1 and CDR2 from the germline V gene are KGHSH and LQKENI. The CDR3 consists of 13 residues. The V and J ends lost 0 bases and 5 bases respectively, with 6 bases between them. The CDR3 protein is CASSPPPRDTQYF. The DNA for the CDR3 is TGTGCCAGCTCACCACCCCCCCGAGATACGCAGTATTTT.

This clone is a singleton in its sample. The rearrangement joins TRBV9 to TRBJ1-2; perhaps TRBD1 as D (6 bases). Germline-derived CDR1 and CDR2 are SGDLS and YYNGEE. This CDR3 comprises 16 residues. V was clipped by 0 bases and J by 3 bases, with 15 bases between them. The CDR3 here is CASSVASRAGDYGYTF. For the CDR3, the DNA is TGTGCCAGCAGCGTAGCTTCTCGAGCAGGGGACTATGGCTACACCTTC.

This rearrangement joins TRBV7-2 to TRBJ1-1; unclear D gene. Trimming stripped 6 bases from V and 4 bases from J, with 12 bases between. In germline, CDR1 is SGHTA, CDR2 FQGNSA. The CDR3 length is 13 residues. The CDR3 spells CASRRVMSTEAFF. CDR3 sequence (DNA): TGTGCCAGCAGGCGAGTAATGAGCACTGAAGCTTTCTTT.

This clone was seen a few times. V is TRBV6-6 and J is TRBJ2-7; D is undetermined. Germline values: CDR1 MNHNY, CDR2 SVGAGI (reference sequence). The CDR3 sequence is 13 residues long. Trimming stripped 2 bases from V and 0 bases from J, with 5 bases between. The CDR3 region is CASSYDTSYEQYF. The CDR3 region has the DNA TGTGCCAGCAGTTACGACACCTCCTACGAGCAGTACTTC.

The V gene is TRBV12-3 or TRBV12-4, the J gene TRBJ1-5, with D perhaps TRBD1 (6 bases). The CDR3 has 13 amino acids. Trimming cost V 5 bases and J 4 bases, with 9 bases left between them. CDR3 region: CASSRTVNQPQHF. CDR3 bases: TGTGCCAGCAGTCGGACAGTAAATCAGCCCCAGCATTTT.

The V gene is TRBV14, the J gene TRBJ1-2, with unresolved D. Germline CDR1 and CDR2: SGHDN and FVKESK. Trimming stripped 0 bases from V and 5 bases from J, with 7 bases between. The CDR3 sequence is 13 residues long. The CDR3 DNA reads as TGTGCCAGCAGCCAAGAAGGACTTTATGGCTACACCTTC. It translates to CASSQEGLYGYTF. The full variable domain, with the rest looked up from reference TRBV14 and TRBJ1-2, is EAGVTQFPSHSVIEKGQTVTLRCDPISGHDNLYWYRRVMGKEIKFLLHFVKESKQDESGMPNNRFLAERTGGTYSTLKVQPAELEDSGVYFCASSQEGLYGYTFGSGTRLTVV.

This clone was found once. V and J are TRBV5-4 and TRBJ2-1; TRBD2 aligns across 7 bases. This CDR3 spans 15 amino acids. V trimming: 3 bases; J trimming: 5 bases; junction bases outside the gene matches: 8. CDR1 is SGHNT and CDR2 is YYREEE in the germline V gene (reference sequence). The CDR3 nucleotides read TGTGCCAGCAGCTACCTAGCGGAGTCAGACAATGAGCAGTTCTTC. This gives the protein CASSYLAESDNEQFF.

The CDR3 sequence: CASSETGTIRNTEAFF. The DNA of the CDR3 is TGTGCCAGCAGCGAGACAGGGACAATCAGAAACACTGAAGCTTTCTTT. This chain links TRBV9 with TRBJ1-1, with TRBD1 matching 7 bases. The junction had 10 bases not matched to a gene; V was cut back by 3 bases and J by 2 bases. Germline V gene lookup returns CDR1 SGDLS and CDR2 YYNGEE. This CDR3 contains 16 residues.

The rearrangement joins TRBV5-1 to TRBJ2-2; TRBD1 might be the D (6 bases). This CDR3 has 14 amino acids. Trimming removed 4 bases at V and 4 bases at J, with 11 bases between. Looked up from germline, CDR1 is SGHRS and CDR2 is YFSETQ. CDR3 sequence: CASSGGRGTGELFF. The CDR3 coding sequence is TGCGCCAGCAGCGGGGGCCGTGGCACCGGGGAGCTGTTTTTT. The whole variable domain, remainder taken from reference TRBV5-1 and TRBJ2-2, is KAGVTQTPRYLIKTRGQQVTLSCSPISGHRSVSWYQQTPGQGLQFLFEYFSETQRNKGNFPGRFSGRQFSNSRSEMNVSTLELGDSALYLCASSGGRGTGELFFGEGSRLTVL.

V gene TRBV6-5 combines with J gene TRBJ1-1; D gene ambiguous. The CDR3 length is 12 residues. Germline-derived CDR1 and CDR2 are MNHEY and SVGAGI. V lost 5 bases and J 6 bases, leaving 10 bases between the germline ends. The CDR3 nucleotides are TGTGCCAGCAGTCCCCCTCTTGCTGAAGCTTTCTTT. Protein product: CASSPPLAEAFF.

This sequence joins TRBV24-1 and TRBJ2-2; D is unresolved. Looked up from germline, CDR1 is KGHDR and CDR2 is SFDVKD. This CDR3 has 13 amino acids. V was pared by 9 bases and J by 4 bases, with 11 bases between. The CDR3 DNA reads TGTGCCACCGGGCAGGATAGCACCGGGGAGCTGTTTTTT. This translates into CATGQDSTGELFF.

The chain joins TRBV29-1 to TRBJ1-4; D is possibly TRBD1 (6 bases). V was shortened by 6 bases and J by 3 bases, with 11 bases between the two germline ends. Looked up from germline, CDR1 is SQVTM and CDR2 is ANQGSEA. This CDR3 has 13 residues. CDR3 in DNA: TGCAGCGTCAGGACAGACCCTAATGAAAAACTGTTTTTT. Its translation: CSVRTDPNEKLFF.

V is TRBV5-4 and J is TRBJ2-3; D call uncertain. Germline-derived CDR1 and CDR2 are SGHNT and YYREEE (reference sequence). V dropped 4 bases and J dropped 6 bases, with 21 bases sitting between them. This CDR3 has 16 amino acids. CDR3 sequence reads: CASSGRPPMGVDTQYF. The DNA of the CDR3 is TGTGCCAGCAGCGGCCGCCCCCCTATGGGCGTTGATACGCAGTATTTT. The whole variable domain, filled in from reference TRBV5-4 and TRBJ2-3, reads ETGVTQSPTHLIKTRGQQVTLRCSSQSGHNTVSWYQQALGQGPQFIFQYYREEENGRGNFPPRFSGLQFPNYSSELNVNALELDDSALYLCASSGRPPMGVDTQYFGPGTRLTVL.

This clone was recorded once. This chain joins TRBV7-2 and TRBJ1-1; unclear D gene. The V and J ends lost 1 base and 5 bases respectively, with 8 bases between them. This CDR3 has 13 residues. Germline CDR1 and CDR2: SGHTA and FQGNSA. The CDR3 here is CASSLVSRTEAFF. As DNA, the CDR3 is TGTGCCAGCAGCTTAGTTTCCAGGACTGAAGCTTTCTTT.

The J gene is TRBJ1-3, the V gene TRBV6-5; 9 bases are a match to TRBD1. The germline gives CDR1 MNHEY, CDR2 SVGAGI. Unmatched junction bases numbered 6, after V lost 5 bases and J lost 7 bases. The CDR3 contains 14 residues. The CDR3 loop reads CASSTGTGINTIYF. The CDR3 DNA sequence: TGTGCCAGCAGTACCGGGACAGGGATCAACACCATATATTTT.

The V gene is TRBV6-5, the J gene TRBJ1-5; unclear D gene. Germline lookup yields CDR1 MNHEY and CDR2 SVGAGI. This CDR3 spans 10 amino acids. Trimming stripped 8 bases from V and 6 bases from J, with 5 bases between. CDR3 DNA: TGTGCCAGCGGCATTCAGCCCCAGCATTTT. It codes for CASGIQPQHF.

The chain employs TRBV20-1 and TRBJ1-6; D unresolved. The CDR3 is made up of 13 amino acids. Germline V gives CDR1 DFQATT, CDR2 SNEGSKA (reference sequence). V was cut by 3 bases and J by 6 bases, with 9 bases left in between. The CDR3, as DNA: TGCAGTGCTAGTGGCGACACTAATTCACCCCTCCACTTT. This encodes CSASGDTNSPLHF.

V is TRBV30 and J is TRBJ1-1, with TRBD1 matching 8 bases. Looked up from germline, CDR1 is GTSNPN and CDR2 is SVGIG (reference sequence). The CDR3 is 16 amino acids. Trimming took 0 bases from V and 5 from J; bases not matched to a gene: 11. The CDR3 is CAWSVRNRGDGTEAFF. The CDR3 region has the DNA TGTGCCTGGAGTGTACGGAACAGGGGGGATGGTACTGAAGCTTTCTTT.

Points on this clone: A read error may produce the germline difference seen at one junction end. This chain uses TRBV28 with TRBJ2-1, with 8 bases fitting TRBD2. From germline, CDR1 is MDHEN and CDR2 SYDVKM. The CDR3 contains 13 residues. The CDR3 protein is CASCLAGLYEQFF. CDR3 in DNA: TGTGCCAGCTGTTTAGCGGGGCTTTATGAGCAGTTCTTC.

The chain has TRBV7-6 and TRBJ2-1, with D maybe TRBD2 (6 bases). Deletions cut 2 bases from V and 3 bases from J, with 14 bases between. The length of the CDR3 is 16 residues. Germline CDR1 SGHVS, CDR2 FNYEAQ. The CDR3 DNA sequence: TGTGCCAGCAGCTTAAAAAGCGGGTCGGGCTACAATGAGCAGTTCTTC. Residues: CASSLKSGSGYNEQFF. The variable domain in full, completed from reference TRBV7-6 and TRBJ2-1, reads GAGVSQSPRYKVTKRGQDVALRCDPISGHVSLYWYRQALGQGPEFLTYFNYEAQQDKSGLPNDRFSAERPEGSISTLTIQRTEQRDSAMYRCASSLKSGSGYNEQFFGPGTRLTVL.

This rearrangement joins TRBV16 to TRBJ1-1; no clear D gene. From germline, CDR1 is KGHSY and CDR2 FQNENV. The V and J ends lost 0 bases and 3 bases respectively, with 14 bases between them. The CDR3 runs 16 residues. CDR3 in amino acids: CASSQSSRNTDTEAFF. The CDR3, as DNA: TGTGCCAGCAGCCAATCTTCGAGAAATACGGACACTGAAGCTTTCTTT.

The chain combines TRBV6-5 with TRBJ1-5; tentative D call: TRBD1 (6 bases). Trimming shortened V by 6 bases and J by 2 bases, and 14 bases separated the two germline ends. This CDR3 is 15 amino acids long. Germline CDR1 and CDR2: MNHEY and SVGAGI. The CDR3 spells CASRRLQGGNQPQHF. The CDR3 DNA sequence: TGTGCCAGCAGAAGATTACAGGGCGGCAATCAGCCCCAGCATTTT.